This T cell receptor (beta chain) came from a study of cytomegalovirus exposure and HLA in healthy donors. CDR1 and CDR2 (germline): SGHVS, FQNEAQ. There are 14 residues in the CDR3. Vbeta (60) and Jbeta (13) primers were used in the PCR. Clones were read by immunoSEQ multiplex PCR, and TCRdb kept only the in-frame ones, dropping some. There are about 160,000 clones in the sample; roughly 87% occur only once, and 0.85% to 1% lies in the top ten. General study points: High specificity and sensitivity for cytomegalovirus status were reported for the classifier. Researchers reported in a later analysis that a missense DCLRE1C variant was tied to TCR beta V- and J-gene trimming.

Turning to this clone: Antigen: not known.

The sequence derives from a woman aged 25-40 years in good health and CMV-seronegative. The sample consisted of PBMCs. The J gene is TRBJ2-5, the V gene TRBV7-8; the match to TRBD2 covers 9 bases. TRBJ2-7 explains the end of the DNA better; the J call may be wrong. This CDR3 is CASSRSGGSYEQYF. CDR3 coding DNA: TGTGCCAGCAGCCGTAGCGGGGGATCCTACGAGCAGTACTTC.